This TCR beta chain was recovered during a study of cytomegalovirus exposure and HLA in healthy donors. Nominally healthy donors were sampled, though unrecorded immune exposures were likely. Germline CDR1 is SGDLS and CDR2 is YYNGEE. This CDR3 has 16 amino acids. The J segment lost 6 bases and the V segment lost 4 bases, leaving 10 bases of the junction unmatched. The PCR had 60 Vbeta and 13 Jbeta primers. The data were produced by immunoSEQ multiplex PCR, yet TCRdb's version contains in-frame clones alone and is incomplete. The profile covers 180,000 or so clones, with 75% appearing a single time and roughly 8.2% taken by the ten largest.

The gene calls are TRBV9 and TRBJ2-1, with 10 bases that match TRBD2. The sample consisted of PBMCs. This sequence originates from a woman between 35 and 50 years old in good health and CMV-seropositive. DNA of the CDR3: TGTGCCAGCAGCCCCCTAGCGGGAGTGGGACGCAATGAGCAGTTCTTC. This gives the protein CASSPLAGVGRNEQFF.